The 18 T cell receptor beta chains listed next were all sequenced from one sample in a study of shared clonotypes between healthy human individuals. Assay: immunoSEQ multiplex PCR; the TCRdb copy retains only in-frame clones and omits some. The table lists over a million clones, approximately 78% of them singletons, with about 0.52% in the top ten. Sequenced material: memory CD4+ T cells from PBMCs. Noted subset: CD45RA-negative fraction. These receptors were taken from a man aged 18 to 30 in good health. Some clones in this sample may be carry-over from other donors' samples.

This rearrangement joins TRBV5-4 to TRBJ2-7; D may match TRBD1 or TRBD2 (6 bases each). The CDR3 sequence is 15 residues long. In germline, CDR1 is SGHNT, CDR2 YYREEE (reference sequence). The V gene lost 4 bases and the J gene lost 3 bases, with 17 bases spanning the gap. For the CDR3, the DNA is TGTGCCAGCAGCCCCAGGAGGAGGGGGATCTACGAGCAGTACTTC. It specifies CASSPRRRGIYEQYF. The whole variable domain, filled in from reference TRBV5-4 and TRBJ2-7, reads ETGVTQSPTHLIKTRGQQVTLRCSSQSGHNTVSWYQQALGQGPQFIFQYYREEENGRGNFPPRFSGLQFPNYSSELNVNALELDDSALYLCASSPRRRGIYEQYFGPGTRLTVT.

V gene TRBV2 combines with J gene TRBJ2-5; D unclear. The end of the DNA fits TRBJ2-7 better, so the J call may be wrong. The CDR3 is made up of 12 amino acids. Germline-derived CDR1 and CDR2 are SNHLY and FYNNEI. The CDR3 loop is CASRSQSYEQYF. The CDR3 DNA sequence: TGTGCCAGCCGGTCGCAGTCCTACGAGCAGTACTTC.

The chain is built from TRBV9 and TRBJ2-3; 10 nucleotides match TRBD2. The V and J ends lost 4 bases and 1 base, in that order; junction bases with no gene match: 3. Germline CDR1 and CDR2: SGDLS and YYNGEE. The CDR3 length is 15 residues. CDR3 in amino acids: CASSQTSGRTDTQYF. Written as DNA, the CDR3 is TGTGCCAGCAGCCAGACTAGCGGGCGCACAGATACGCAGTATTTT. The full variable domain, completed using reference TRBV9 and TRBJ2-3, is DSGVTQTPKHLITATGQRVTLRCSPRSGDLSVYWYQQSLDQGLQFLIQYYNGEERAKGNILERFSAQQFPDLHSELNLSSLELGDSALYFCASSQTSGRTDTQYFGPGTRLTVL.

This chain links TRBV19 with TRBJ1-1; D may be TRBD1 (6 bases). The CDR3 loop spans 14 amino acids. V was trimmed by 6 bases and J by 5 bases, leaving 16 bases between them. Looked up from germline, CDR1 is LNHDA and CDR2 is SQIVND (reference sequence). The CDR3 region is CASRDTGLGTEAFF. In DNA form, the CDR3 reads TGTGCCAGTAGGGATACAGGGTTGGGAACTGAAGCTTTCTTT.

Details on this clone: Other DNA sequences in this sample translate to the same CDR3. The genes are TRBV19 and TRBJ2-3, with 7 bases fitting TRBD1. The CDR3 is made up of 13 amino acids. Germline CDR1 reads LNHDA; CDR2 reads SQIVND (reference sequence). The V segment lost 7 bases and the J segment 3 bases; nucleotides outside the gene matches: 4. CDR3 region: CASTRGRTDTQYF. The DNA for the CDR3 is TGTGCCAGTACAAGGGGGCGAACAGATACGCAGTATTTT.

This clone was seen once. The genes are TRBV11-3 and TRBJ2-1, with D uncertain. From germline, CDR1 is SGHNT and CDR2 YENEEA. The CDR3 runs to 13 residues. With 2 bases removed from V and 3 bases from J, the gap between germline ends came to 5 bases. CDR3 DNA sequence: TGTGCCAGCAGCTTATCCCTCTACAATGAGCAGTTCTTC. Amino acids: CASSLSLYNEQFF.

This chain connects TRBV28 to TRBJ2-2; perhaps TRBD2 as D (6 bases). V lost 4 bases and J lost 5, with 20 bases in between. CDR3 length: 17 amino acids. Germline lookup yields CDR1 MDHEN and CDR2 SYDVKM. The CDR3 protein is CASSSHGTLRGTGELFF. In DNA form, the CDR3 reads TGTGCCAGCAGTTCCCACGGGACTCTTAGAGGGACCGGGGAGCTGTTTTTT.

The rearrangement uses TRBV18 and TRBJ1-2; D is perhaps TRBD1 (6 bases). V was clipped by 4 bases and J by 2 bases, with 11 bases between them. Germline values: CDR1 KGHSH, CDR2 LQKENI. The CDR3 loop spans 14 amino acids. The DNA for the CDR3 is TGTGCCAGCTCACTTTCTCAGGGGAACTATGGCTACACCTTC. It translates to CASSLSQGNYGYTF.

The chain joins TRBV28 to TRBJ2-1; the match to TRBD2 covers 7 bases. Looked up from germline, CDR1 is MDHEN and CDR2 is SYDVKM. With V trimmed by 6 bases and J by 9 bases, 17 bases remained unmatched. The CDR3 is 16 residues long. The CDR3: CASSSPGGPHLSEQFF. CDR3 nucleotide sequence: TGTGCCAGCAGCTCCCCGGGAGGCCCACACCTTAGTGAGCAGTTCTTC.

J is TRBJ1-3 and V is TRBV7-8; D gene ambiguous. Germline assignment: CDR1 SGHVS and CDR2 FQNEAQ. CDR3 length equals 16 residues. V lost 5 bases and J 4 bases, leaving 18 bases between the germline ends. The CDR3 DNA reads as TGTGCCAGCAGCCCCCCCCTGGGATCTCCGGGAAACACCATATATTTT. Encoded protein: CASSPPLGSPGNTIYF.

The chain has TRBV9 and TRBJ1-2, with 11 positions matching TRBD1. This CDR3 comprises 17 residues. Germline assignment: CDR1 SGDLS and CDR2 YYNGEE. V shed 4 bases, J shed 6 bases, and the junction held 14 bases outside the gene matches. The CDR3 nucleotides are TGTGCCAGCAGCTCCAGCCCCTGGACAGGGGGCGAGAATGGCTACACCTTC. Translation: CASSSSPWTGGENGYTF.

The chain links TRBV11-2 to TRBJ2-7; D remains ambiguous. CDR3 length: 13 residues. Germline V CDR1 and CDR2: SGHAT, FQNNGV. Trimming cost V 4 bases and J 6 bases, with 13 bases left between them. This CDR3 is CASSSDTISEQYF. The CDR3 DNA is TGTGCCAGCAGCTCAGACACCATTAGCGAGCAGTACTTC.

The CDR3 DNA follows: TGTGCCAGCAGCCCTGTGAGGGAAAGTGAAGCTTTCTTT. This encodes CASSPVRESEAFF. The chain combines TRBV7-9 with TRBJ1-1; unclear D gene. CDR1 is SEHNR and CDR2 is FQNEAQ in the germline V gene (reference sequence). The CDR3 spans 13 residues. V lost 5 bases and J 7 bases, leaving 14 bases between the germline ends.

A note on this clone: The sample carries other DNA sequences with the same CDR3. CDR3 sequence reads: CASSLVGTTYNEQFF. As DNA, the CDR3 is TGCGCCAGCAGCTTGGTCGGGACCACCTACAATGAGCAGTTCTTC. The V and J genes are TRBV5-1 and TRBJ2-1; D assignment may be TRBD1 or TRBD2 (5 bases each). Germline V gene lookup returns CDR1 SGHRS and CDR2 YFSETQ. Trimming took 0 bases from V and 2 from J, leaving 9 bases between them. CDR3 size: 15 residues.

The chain combines TRBV10-3 with TRBJ2-1, with 10 positions matching TRBD2. The ends lost 7 bases at V and 6 bases at J; junction bases unmatched: 3. CDR1 is ENHRY, CDR2 SYGVKD, per germline. This CDR3 has 13 amino acids. CDR3 sequence: CAITSGRGNEQFF. In DNA, the CDR3 is TGTGCCATCACGAGCGGGAGGGGCAATGAGCAGTTCTTC.

This clone was recorded a few times. V is TRBV29-1 and J is TRBJ1-1; maybe TRBD1 (6 bases). CDR3 length: 12 amino acids. The germline V gene has CDR1 SQVTM and CDR2 ANQGSEA. V was trimmed by 7 bases and J by 0 bases, leaving 9 bases between them. The CDR3 protein is CSARTVNTEAFF. CDR3 bases: TGCAGCGCTAGGACAGTGAACACTGAAGCTTTCTTT.

The J gene is TRBJ2-1, the V gene TRBV30, with D perhaps TRBD2 (5 bases). With 1 base removed from V and 2 bases from J, the gap between germline ends came to 6 bases. In germline, CDR1 is GTSNPN, CDR2 SVGIG (reference sequence). This CDR3 is built from 13 residues. The CDR3 is CAWSGTAYNEQFF. In DNA, the CDR3 is TGTGCCTGGAGTGGGACTGCCTACAATGAGCAGTTCTTC.

For the CDR3, the DNA is TGTGCCAGCAGTTACGAGGCGGGAGGCGCAGATACGCAGTATTTT. The encoded protein is CASSYEAGGADTQYF. This rearrangement joins TRBV6-5 to TRBJ2-3; TRBD2 agrees at 8 bases. This CDR3 contains 15 residues. Per the germline V gene, CDR1 is MNHEY and CDR2 is SVGAGI. V gave up 2 bases and J gave up 4 bases; unmatched junction bases: 5.